A single sample is the source of the 18 T cell receptor beta chains below, sequenced in a study of control samples from healthy donors and cancer patients. Assay: immunoSEQ multiplex PCR; the TCRdb copy retains only in-frame clones and omits some. Of about 52,000 clones in the sample, 85% to 95% were seen once. The sample was blood. Receptor source: a man in his thirties or forties in good health.

The J gene is TRBJ2-5, the V gene TRBV28; 8 bases align to TRBD1. Germline V gives CDR1 MDHEN, CDR2 SYDVKM. V was clipped by 6 bases and J by 4 bases; unmatched bases: 10. The CDR3 has 15 residues. CDR3 sequence: CASRRMDRDRETQYF. As DNA, the CDR3 is TGTGCCAGCAGACGAATGGACAGGGACCGAGAGACCCAGTACTTC.

This rearrangement joins TRBV5-6 to TRBJ2-5; 10 bases agree with TRBD2. CDR3 length: 17 amino acids. V gave up 1 base and J gave up 5 bases; unmatched junction bases: 11. Germline V gene sequence: CDR1 SGHDT, CDR2 YYEEEE. CDR3 residues: CASSLPGGAAGGETQYF. CDR3 DNA sequence: TGTGCCAGCAGCTTGCCCGGGGGAGCAGCGGGAGGGGAGACCCAGTACTTC. The variable domain in full, completed from reference TRBV5-6 and TRBJ2-5, reads DAGVTQSPTHLIKTRGQQVTLRCSPKSGHDTVSWYQQALGQGPQFIFQYYEEEERQRGNFPDRFSGHQFPNYSSELNVNALLLGDSALYLCASSLPGGAAGGETQYFGPGTRLLVL.

CDR3 in amino acids: CASSIADRGVTGELFF. The CDR3 bases are TGTGCCAGTAGTATAGCTGACAGGGGGGTCACCGGGGAGCTGTTTTTT. The genes are TRBV19 and TRBJ2-2; 9 positions agree with TRBD1. The CDR3 length is 16 residues. J gave up 4 bases and V 1 base, and 4 bases lay outside the gene matches. Germline V lookup: CDR1 LNHDA, CDR2 SQIVND (reference sequence).

The chain combines TRBV25-1 with TRBJ1-6; 8 nucleotides agree with TRBD1. With 2 bases clipped from V and 7 bases from J, the junction kept 4 bases outside the gene matches. Per the germline V gene, CDR1 is MGHDK and CDR2 is SYGVNS. CDR3 length equals 15 residues. CDR3 region: CASSEAGGWNSPLHF. CDR3 DNA sequence: TGTGCCAGCAGTGAAGCAGGGGGCTGGAATTCACCCCTCCACTTT.

This sequence joins TRBV5-4 and TRBJ2-2, with 9 bases lining up with TRBD2. The CDR3 loop spans 17 amino acids. With 4 bases clipped from V and 0 bases from J, the junction kept 7 bases outside the gene matches. Looked up from germline, CDR1 is SGHNT and CDR2 is YYREEE (reference sequence). In DNA, the CDR3 is TGTGCCAGCAGCCCCATGACTAGCGGATCGAACACCGGGGAGCTGTTTTTT. It encodes CASSPMTSGSNTGELFF.

The genes are TRBV19 and TRBJ2-5; no clear D gene. The CDR3 extends over 14 amino acids. V lost 0 bases and J 5 bases, leaving 10 bases between the germline ends. Looked up from germline, CDR1 is LNHDA and CDR2 is SQIVND (reference sequence). CDR3 coding DNA: TGTGCCAGTAGTATAGATCGGGTGGGGGAGACCCAGTACTTC. This translates into CASSIDRVGETQYF.

The sample holds a few counts of this clone. This chain links TRBV4-1 with TRBJ2-3; TRBD2 is a possible D gene (6 bases). Per the germline V gene, CDR1 is MGHRA and CDR2 is YSYEKL. V was cut by 0 bases and J by 1 base, with 11 bases left in between. The CDR3 length is 16 residues. The CDR3 nucleotides read TGCGCCAGCAGCCAAGATGTAGCGGCGGGCACAGATACGCAGTATTTT. Encoded protein: CASSQDVAAGTDTQYF.

The genes are TRBV28 and TRBJ1-2, with D tentatively TRBD1 (5 bases). This CDR3 spans 15 amino acids. The germline CDR1 and CDR2 sequences are MDHEN and SYDVKM. V lost 5 bases to trimming and J lost 7 bases, with 20 bases between them. Here the CDR3 DNA reads TGTGCCAGCAGTCCCCCGATCCAGGGTATAGGTGGCTACACCTTC. Protein sequence: CASSPPIQGIGGYTF.

This chain joins TRBV28 and TRBJ2-1; 8 nucleotides match TRBD2. Germline V gene sequence: CDR1 MDHEN, CDR2 SYDVKM. This CDR3 is built from 16 residues. The V segment lost 5 bases and the J segment 4 bases; nucleotides outside the gene matches: 10. This CDR3 reads CASSPGRAGGYNEQFF. Written as DNA, the CDR3 is TGTGCCAGCAGTCCCGGGAGGGCGGGAGGTTACAATGAGCAGTTCTTC.

CDR3 DNA: TGCGCCAGCAGCACACAGGGAGGGAATCAGCCCCAGCATTTT. Protein product: CASSTQGGNQPQHF. The chain joins TRBV4-1 to TRBJ1-5; TRBD1 is a possible D gene (6 bases). This CDR3 spans 14 amino acids. Trimming removed 5 bases at V and 4 bases at J, with 12 bases between. The germline V gene has CDR1 MGHRA and CDR2 YSYEKL.

The chain joins TRBV19 to TRBJ1-4; D perhaps matches TRBD1 (6 bases). In germline, CDR1 is LNHDA, CDR2 SQIVND (reference sequence). The CDR3 loop spans 14 amino acids. Trimming left V 4 bases short and J 11 bases short, with 17 bases between. The CDR3 DNA reads as TGTGCCAGTAGTAACCCCCCGGCAGGGGCTAAACTGTTTTTT. Its protein product is CASSNPPAGAKLFF.

CDR3 amino acids: CASSLFPGVGEQFF. The CDR3 DNA is TGTGCCAGCAGCTTATTTCCGGGAGTGGGTGAGCAGTTCTTC. The rearrangement joins TRBV7-3 to TRBJ2-1, with D possibly TRBD2 on 6 matching bases. Germline values: CDR1 SGHTA, CDR2 FQGTGA. Trimming removed 2 bases from V and 9 bases from J, with 14 bases in between. The CDR3 consists of 14 residues. The full variable domain, with the rest looked up from reference TRBV7-3 and TRBJ2-1, is GAGVSQTPSNKVTEKGKYVELRCDPISGHTALYWYRQSLGQGPEFLIYFQGTGAADDSGLPNDRFFAVRPEGSVSTLKIQRTERGDSAVYLCASSLFPGVGEQFFGPGTRLTVL.

The chain employs TRBV5-6 and TRBJ2-5, with 12 bases fitting TRBD2. V lost 0 bases to trimming and J lost 5 bases; unmatched junction nucleotides: 5. The CDR3 runs to 16 residues. The germline V gene encodes CDR1 SGHDT and CDR2 YYEEEE. The CDR3 reads CASSLGLAGVGETQYF. CDR3 DNA: TGTGCCAGCAGCTTGGGACTAGCGGGAGTGGGGGAGACCCAGTACTTC.

This clone was seen just once. The V and J genes are TRBV19 and TRBJ2-7; D might be TRBD2 (6 bases). Trimming left V 5 bases short and J 1 base short, with 12 bases between. The CDR3 covers 14 residues. The germline V gene encodes CDR1 LNHDA and CDR2 SQIVND (reference sequence). CDR3 bases: TGTGCCAGTAGTCCCCTGGGAGGATCCTACGAGCAGTACTTC. Protein sequence: CASSPLGGSYEQYF.

The chain recombines TRBV6-1 with TRBJ2-2, with D tentatively TRBD2 (6 bases). CDR1 MNHNS and CDR2 SASEGT come from the germline V gene. V lost 3 bases, J lost 2 bases, and 10 bases lay in between. The CDR3 consists of 15 residues. The CDR3 bases are TGTGCCAGCAGTGAGGAGGCGGGAAACACCGGGGAGCTGTTTTTT. It codes for CASSEEAGNTGELFF.

In its sample, this clone was seen a few times. This rearrangement joins TRBV7-9 to TRBJ2-3, with 11 bases matching TRBD2. The length of the CDR3 is 16 residues. V lost 7 bases, J lost 2 bases, and 8 bases stayed unmatched. From germline, CDR1 is SEHNR and CDR2 FQNEAQ (reference sequence). DNA for the CDR3: TGTGCCAGCACCTTGGGACTAGCGGCGATCACAGATACGCAGTATTTT. Protein product: CASTLGLAAITDTQYF.

The rearrangement joins TRBV2 to TRBJ2-7; D unresolved. V was pared by 6 bases and J by 0 bases, with 6 bases between. This CDR3 contains 12 residues. Per germline, CDR1 SNHLY and CDR2 FYNNEI. The CDR3 DNA reads TGTGCCAGCAGCGGCAGCTCCTACGAGCAGTACTTC. It yields the protein CASSGSSYEQYF.

This sequence joins TRBV29-1 and TRBJ1-1; 8 positions match TRBD1. Germline V gene sequence: CDR1 SQVTM, CDR2 ANQGSEA. With 3 bases clipped from V and 2 bases from J, the junction kept 8 bases outside the gene matches. The CDR3 totals 15 residues. This CDR3 reads CSVDVAGGLNTEAFF. The CDR3 nucleotides read TGCAGCGTTGATGTAGCAGGGGGCCTCAACACTGAAGCTTTCTTT.